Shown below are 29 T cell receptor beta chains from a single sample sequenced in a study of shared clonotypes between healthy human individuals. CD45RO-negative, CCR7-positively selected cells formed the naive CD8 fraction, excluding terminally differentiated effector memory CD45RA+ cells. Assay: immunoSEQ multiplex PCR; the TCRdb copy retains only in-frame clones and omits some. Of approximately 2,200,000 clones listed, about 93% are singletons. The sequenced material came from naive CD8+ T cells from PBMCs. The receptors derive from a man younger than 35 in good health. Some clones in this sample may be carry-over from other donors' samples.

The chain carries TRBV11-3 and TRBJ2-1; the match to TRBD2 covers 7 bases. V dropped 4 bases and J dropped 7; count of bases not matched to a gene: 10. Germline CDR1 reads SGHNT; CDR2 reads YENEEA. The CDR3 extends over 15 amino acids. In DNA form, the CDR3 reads TGTGCCAGCAGCTCTAAAAGTGGGACTACTAATGAGCAGTTCTTC. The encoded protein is CASSSKSGTTNEQFF.

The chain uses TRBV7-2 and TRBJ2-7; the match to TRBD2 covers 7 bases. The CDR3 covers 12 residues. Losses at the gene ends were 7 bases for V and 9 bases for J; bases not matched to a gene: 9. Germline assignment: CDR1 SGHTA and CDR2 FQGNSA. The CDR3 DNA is TGTGCCAGCACCGCTGGGGGGGTGGGGCAGTACTTC. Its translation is CASTAGGVGQYF.

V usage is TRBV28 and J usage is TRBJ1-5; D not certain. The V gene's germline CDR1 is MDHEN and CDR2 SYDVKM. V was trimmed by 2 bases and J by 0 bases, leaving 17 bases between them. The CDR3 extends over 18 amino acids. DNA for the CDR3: TGTGCCAGCAGTTTAGACGTTTCAGGTCTTTTTAGCAATCAGCCCCAGCATTTT. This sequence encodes CASSLDVSGLFSNQPQHF.

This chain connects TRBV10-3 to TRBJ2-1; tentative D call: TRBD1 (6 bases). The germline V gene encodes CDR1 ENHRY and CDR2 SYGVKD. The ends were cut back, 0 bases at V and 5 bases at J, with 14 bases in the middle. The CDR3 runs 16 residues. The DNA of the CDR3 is TGTGCCATCAGTGAGTCCGCAGGGGTTCCTAACAATGAGCAGTTCTTC. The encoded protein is CAISESAGVPNNEQFF.

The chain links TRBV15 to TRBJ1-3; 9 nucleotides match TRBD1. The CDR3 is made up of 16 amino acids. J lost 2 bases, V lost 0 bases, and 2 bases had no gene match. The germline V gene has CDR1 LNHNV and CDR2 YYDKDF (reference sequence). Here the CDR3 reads CATSREGTGTGNTIYF. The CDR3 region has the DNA TGTGCCACCAGCAGAGAGGGGACAGGGACTGGAAACACCATATATTTT.

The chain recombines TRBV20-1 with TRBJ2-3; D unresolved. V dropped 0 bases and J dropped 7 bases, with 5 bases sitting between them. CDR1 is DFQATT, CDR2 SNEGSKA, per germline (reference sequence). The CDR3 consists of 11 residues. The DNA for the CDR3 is TGCAGTGCTAGAGAGAAGTATACGCAGTATTTT. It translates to CSAREKYTQYF.

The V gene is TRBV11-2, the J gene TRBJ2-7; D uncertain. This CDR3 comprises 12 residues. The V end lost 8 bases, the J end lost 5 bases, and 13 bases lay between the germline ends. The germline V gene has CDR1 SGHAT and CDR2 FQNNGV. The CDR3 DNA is TGTGCCAGCCGCACTGGTTGGGACGAGCAGTACTTC. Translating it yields CASRTGWDEQYF. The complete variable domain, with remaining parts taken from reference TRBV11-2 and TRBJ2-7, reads EAGVAQSPRYKIIEKRQSVAFWCNPISGHATLYWYQQILGQGPKLLIQFQNNGVVDDSQLPKDRFSAERLKGVDSTLKIQPAKLEDSAVYLCASRTGWDEQYFGPGTRLTVT.

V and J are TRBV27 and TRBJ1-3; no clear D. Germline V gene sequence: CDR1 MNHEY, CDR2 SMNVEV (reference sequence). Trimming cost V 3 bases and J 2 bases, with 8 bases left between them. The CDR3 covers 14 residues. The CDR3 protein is CASSFGMPGNTIYF. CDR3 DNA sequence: TGTGCCAGCAGTTTCGGTATGCCTGGAAACACCATATATTTT.

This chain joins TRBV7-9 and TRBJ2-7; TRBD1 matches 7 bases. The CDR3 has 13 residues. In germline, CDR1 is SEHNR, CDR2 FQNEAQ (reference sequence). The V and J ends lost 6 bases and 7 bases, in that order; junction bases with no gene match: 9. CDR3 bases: TGTGCCAGCAGTCCTACCCCGGGACAGGAGCAGTACTTC. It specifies CASSPTPGQEQYF.

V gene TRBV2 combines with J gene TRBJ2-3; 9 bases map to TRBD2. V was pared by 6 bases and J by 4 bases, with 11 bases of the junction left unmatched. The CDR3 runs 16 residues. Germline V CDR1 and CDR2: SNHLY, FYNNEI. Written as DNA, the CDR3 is TGTGCCAGCAGCCCCGTAGCGGGAGAGTCACCAGATACGCAGTATTTT. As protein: CASSPVAGESPDTQYF.

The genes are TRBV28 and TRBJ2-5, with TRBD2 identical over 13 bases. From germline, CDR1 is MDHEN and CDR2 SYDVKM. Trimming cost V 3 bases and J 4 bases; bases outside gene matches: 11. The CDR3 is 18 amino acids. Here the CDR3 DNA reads TGTGCCAGCAGTTTTCGGACTAGCGGGAGTGGGGGGGGAGAGACCCAGTACTTC. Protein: CASSFRTSGSGGGETQYF. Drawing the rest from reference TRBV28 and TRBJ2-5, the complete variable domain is DVKVTQSSRYLVKRTGEKVFLECVQDMDHENMFWYRQDPGLGLRLIYFSYDVKMKEKGDIPEGYSVSREKKERFSLILESASTNQTSMYLCASSFRTSGSGGGETQYFGPGTRLLVL.

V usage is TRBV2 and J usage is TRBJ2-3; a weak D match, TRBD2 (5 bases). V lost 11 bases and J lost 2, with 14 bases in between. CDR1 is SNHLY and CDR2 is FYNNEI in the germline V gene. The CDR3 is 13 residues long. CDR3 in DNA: TGTGCCGGGAGCCCTAGCCCCACAGATACGCAGTATTTT. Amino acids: CAGSPSPTDTQYF.

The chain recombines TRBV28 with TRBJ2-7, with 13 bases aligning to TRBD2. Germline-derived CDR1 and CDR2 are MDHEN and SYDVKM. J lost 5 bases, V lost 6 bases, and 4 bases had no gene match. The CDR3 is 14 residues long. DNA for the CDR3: TGTGCCAGCAGGTGGACTAGCGGGAGTGACGAGCAGTACTTC. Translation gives CASRWTSGSDEQYF. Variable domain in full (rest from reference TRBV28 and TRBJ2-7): DVKVTQSSRYLVKRTGEKVFLECVQDMDHENMFWYRQDPGLGLRLIYFSYDVKMKEKGDIPEGYSVSREKKERFSLILESASTNQTSMYLCASRWTSGSDEQYFGPGTRLTVT.

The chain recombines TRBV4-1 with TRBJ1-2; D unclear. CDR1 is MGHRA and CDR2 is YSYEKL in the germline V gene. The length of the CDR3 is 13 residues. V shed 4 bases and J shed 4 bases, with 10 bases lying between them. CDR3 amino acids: CASSLMGIYGYTF. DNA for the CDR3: TGCGCCAGCAGCCTGATGGGAATCTATGGCTACACCTTC.

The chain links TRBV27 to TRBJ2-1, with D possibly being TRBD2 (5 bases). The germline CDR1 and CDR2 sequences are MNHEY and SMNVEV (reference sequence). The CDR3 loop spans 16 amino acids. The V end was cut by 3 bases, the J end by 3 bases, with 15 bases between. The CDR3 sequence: CASSLPLPGGYNEQFF. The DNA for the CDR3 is TGTGCCAGCAGTTTGCCACTTCCAGGAGGCTACAATGAGCAGTTCTTC.

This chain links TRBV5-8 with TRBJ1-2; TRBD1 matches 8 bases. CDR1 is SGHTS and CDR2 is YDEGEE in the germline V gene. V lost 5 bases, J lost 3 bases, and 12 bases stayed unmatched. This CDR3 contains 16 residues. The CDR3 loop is CASSWERTGRDYGYTF. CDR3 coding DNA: TGTGCCAGCAGTTGGGAACGGACAGGGAGGGACTATGGCTACACCTTC. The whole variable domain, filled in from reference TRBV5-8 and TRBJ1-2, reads EAGVTQSPTHLIKTRGQQATLRCSPISGHTSVYWYQQALGLGLQFLLWYDEGEERNRGNFPPRFSGRQFPNYSSELNVNALELEDSALYLCASSWERTGRDYGYTFGSGTRLTVV.

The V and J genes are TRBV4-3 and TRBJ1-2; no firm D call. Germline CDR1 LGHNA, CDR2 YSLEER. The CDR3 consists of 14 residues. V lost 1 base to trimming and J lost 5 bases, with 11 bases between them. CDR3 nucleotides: TGCGCCAGCAGCCAAGGGCCCGGAGGGTATGGCTACACCTTC. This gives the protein CASSQGPGGYGYTF.

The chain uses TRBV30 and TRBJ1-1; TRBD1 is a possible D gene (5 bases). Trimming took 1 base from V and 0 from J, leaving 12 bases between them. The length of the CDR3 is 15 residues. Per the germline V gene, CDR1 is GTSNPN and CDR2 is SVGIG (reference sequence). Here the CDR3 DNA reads TGTGCCTGGAGTGCGGGGGAACACATGAACACTGAAGCTTTCTTT. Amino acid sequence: CAWSAGEHMNTEAFF.

Written as DNA, the CDR3 is TGTGCCAGCAGCTGGGGGAAGGGGGCTCGAGAGCAGTACTTC. This codes for CASSWGKGAREQYF. V gene TRBV13 combines with J gene TRBJ2-7; 7 bases agree with TRBD1. The V gene end was trimmed by 4 bases and the J gene end by 7 bases; junction bases not matched to a gene: 10. The CDR3 spans 14 residues. Germline V gene lookup returns CDR1 PRHDT and CDR2 FYEKMQ (reference sequence).

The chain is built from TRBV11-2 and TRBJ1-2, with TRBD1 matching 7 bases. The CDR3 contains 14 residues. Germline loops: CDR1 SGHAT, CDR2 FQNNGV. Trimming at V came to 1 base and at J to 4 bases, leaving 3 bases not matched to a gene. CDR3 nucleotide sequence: TGTGCCAGCAGCTTAGGGCACAGGGGCTATGGCTACACCTTC. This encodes CASSLGHRGYGYTF.

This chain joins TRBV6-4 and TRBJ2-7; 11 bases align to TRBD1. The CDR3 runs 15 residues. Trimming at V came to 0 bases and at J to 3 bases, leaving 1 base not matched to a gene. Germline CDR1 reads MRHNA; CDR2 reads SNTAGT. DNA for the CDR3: TGTGCCAGCAGTGACTCGGGACAGGGGGACTACGAGCAGTACTTC. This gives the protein CASSDSGQGDYEQYF.

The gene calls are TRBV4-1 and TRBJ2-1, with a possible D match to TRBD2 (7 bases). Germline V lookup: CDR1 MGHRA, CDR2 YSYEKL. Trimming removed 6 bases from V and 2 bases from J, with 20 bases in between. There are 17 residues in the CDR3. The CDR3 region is CASRSTRGGVTYNEQFF. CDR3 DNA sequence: TGCGCCAGCAGGTCAACGAGAGGGGGGGTCACCTACAATGAGCAGTTCTTC.

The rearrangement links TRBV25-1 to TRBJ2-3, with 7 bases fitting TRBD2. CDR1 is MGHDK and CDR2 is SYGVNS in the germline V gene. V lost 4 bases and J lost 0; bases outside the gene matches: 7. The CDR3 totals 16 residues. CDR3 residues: CASSARLAQSTDTQYF. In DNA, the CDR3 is TGTGCCAGCAGTGCCCGACTAGCACAAAGCACAGATACGCAGTATTTT.

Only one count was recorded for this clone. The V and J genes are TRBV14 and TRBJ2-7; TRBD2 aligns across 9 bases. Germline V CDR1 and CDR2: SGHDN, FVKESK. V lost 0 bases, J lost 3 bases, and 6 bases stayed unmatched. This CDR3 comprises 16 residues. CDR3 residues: CASSQDLTSGYYEQYF. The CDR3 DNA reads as TGTGCCAGCAGCCAAGACTTGACTAGCGGATACTACGAGCAGTACTTC. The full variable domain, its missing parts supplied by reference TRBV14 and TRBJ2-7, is EAGVTQFPSHSVIEKGQTVTLRCDPISGHDNLYWYRRVMGKEIKFLLHFVKESKQDESGMPNNRFLAERTGGTYSTLKVQPAELEDSGVYFCASSQDLTSGYYEQYFGPGTRLTVT.

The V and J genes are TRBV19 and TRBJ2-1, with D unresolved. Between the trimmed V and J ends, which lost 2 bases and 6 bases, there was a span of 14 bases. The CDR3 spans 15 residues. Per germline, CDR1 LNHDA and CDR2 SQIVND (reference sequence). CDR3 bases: TGTGCCAGTAGTATATCGGTTCGTCTCTTCAATGAGCAGTTCTTC. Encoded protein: CASSISVRLFNEQFF. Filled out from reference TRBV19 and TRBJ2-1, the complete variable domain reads DGGITQSPKYLFRKEGQNVTLSCEQNLNHDAMYWYRQDPGQGLRLIYYSQIVNDFQKGDIAEGYSVSREKKESFPLTVTSAQKNPTAFYLCASSISVRLFNEQFFGPGTRLTVL.

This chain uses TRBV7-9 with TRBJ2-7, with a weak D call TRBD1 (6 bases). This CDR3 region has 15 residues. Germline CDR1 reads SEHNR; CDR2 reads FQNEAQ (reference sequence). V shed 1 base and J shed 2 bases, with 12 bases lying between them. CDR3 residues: CASSLVPGQTYEQYF. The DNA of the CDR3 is TGTGCCAGCAGCTTAGTACCGGGACAAACCTACGAGCAGTACTTC.

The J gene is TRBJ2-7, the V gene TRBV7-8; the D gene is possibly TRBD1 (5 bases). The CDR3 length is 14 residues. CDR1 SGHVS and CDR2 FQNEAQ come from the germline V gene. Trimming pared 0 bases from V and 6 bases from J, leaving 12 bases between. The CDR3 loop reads CASSLAGVGREQYF. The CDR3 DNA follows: TGTGCCAGCAGCTTAGCAGGGGTTGGTCGCGAGCAGTACTTC.

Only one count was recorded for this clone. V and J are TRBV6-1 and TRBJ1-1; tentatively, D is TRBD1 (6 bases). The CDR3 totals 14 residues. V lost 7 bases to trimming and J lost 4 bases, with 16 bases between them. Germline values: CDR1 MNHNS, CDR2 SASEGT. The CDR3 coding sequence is TGTGCCAGCACGACCAGGGGTGTACCCACTGAAGCTTTCTTT. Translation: CASTTRGVPTEAFF.

The CDR3 DNA reads as TGTGCCAGCAGCTTGAAAGGTGCAACTAATGAAAAACTGTTTTTT. Its translation: CASSLKGATNEKLFF. The chain carries TRBV5-6 and TRBJ1-4; D is ambiguous. V was pared by 1 base and J by 0 bases, with 7 bases between. Per the germline V gene, CDR1 is SGHDT and CDR2 is YYEEEE. This CDR3 has 15 amino acids.